A selection of T cell receptor beta chains follows, all from one sample in a study of shared clonotypes between healthy human individuals. The assay was immunoSEQ multiplex PCR, and TCRdb's table has in-frame clones only and misses some. The data contain about 2 million clones, just under 95% of them singletons. The specimen sequenced was naive CD8+ T cells sorted from blood. The receptors originated from a man aged 18 to 30 in good health. Each CDR3 is given with its conserved first and last residue. D genes are given only for firm matches. Size values are once, few and many counts, or a class for expanded clones, and some rows have none.

TGTGCCATTACTCGGGGGACTGAAGCTTTCTTT,CAITRGTEAFF,.,11,.,TRBJ1-1,TRBV28
TGTGCCAGCAGCGTAGGGGGATTTAATGAAAAACTGTTTTTT,CASSVGGFNEKLFF,.,14,.,TRBJ1-4,TRBV9
TGTGCCAGCAACACAGGAGACCTTACCTACAATGAGCAGTTCTTC,CASNTGDLTYNEQFF,.,15,.,TRBJ2-1,TRBV7-6
TGTGCCAGCAGCTTGGGACAGGGAGTCTTGGGTAACTATGGCTACACCTTC,CASSLGQGVLGNYGYTF,TRBD1,17,.,TRBJ1-2,TRBV5-4
TGCGCCAGCAGTGAAATAGCGGAGCAAGAGACCCAGTACTTC,CASSEIAEQETQYF,.,14,.,TRBJ2-5,TRBV10-2
TGTGCCAGCAGCTGGGACCCCGCAGGAGAGCAGTACTTC,CASSWDPAGEQYF,.,13,.,TRBJ2-7,TRBV11-2
TGTGCCAGCAGCTTATGGGGAACCGAGCAGTACTTC,CASSLWGTEQYF,.,12,.,TRBJ2-7,TRBV5-8
TGTGCCAGCAGCTTAGAGGATTTAGGGGGCATCGATGAGCAGTTCTTC,CASSLEDLGGIDEQFF,TRBD1,16,.,TRBJ2-1,TRBV7-2
TGTGCCAGCAGTGAGGGGATTTTGAACACCGGGGAGCTGTTTTTT,CASSEGILNTGELFF,.,15,once,TRBJ2-2,TRBV9
TGTGCCAGCAGCTTAGCAGGCAGGGACAATCAGCCCCAGCATTTT,CASSLAGRDNQPQHF,.,15,.,TRBJ1-5,TRBV7-9
TGCGCCAGCAGCTTCAACCCGACAGGAGGTTACGAGCAGTACTTC,CASSFNPTGGYEQYF,.,15,once,TRBJ2-7,TRBV5-1
TGCGCCAGCAGCCAAGATTTGGGGGGAACAGATACGCAGTATTTT,CASSQDLGGTDTQYF,.,15,.,TRBJ2-3,TRBV4-1
TGCGCCAGCAGCCAAGATCGGACAGGGGCAGATACGCAGTATTTT,CASSQDRTGADTQYF,TRBD1,15,.,TRBJ2-3,TRBV4-1
TGTGCCAGCAGCACGGACCGGGCCTTGCCTTATAATGGCTACACCTTC,CASSTDRALPYNGYTF,.,16,.,TRBJ1-2,TRBV9
TGTGCCAGCAGTCTTGACCGGTCCACTGGAAACACCATATATTTT,CASSLDRSTGNTIYF,.,15,.,TRBJ1-3,TRBV27
TGCGCCAGCAGCCTTTCTCAATCTCCCGGAGGCTACGAGCAGTACTTC,CASSLSQSPGGYEQYF,.,16,.,TRBJ2-7,TRBV5-1
TGTGCCATCAGTGAGTCAACACAGGGGGTTCGCGGTGAGCAGTTCTTC,CAISESTQGVRGEQFF,TRBD1,16,.,TRBJ2-1,TRBV10-3
TGTGCCAGCAGGACCCCCGATACCTACGAGCAGTACTTC,CASRTPDTYEQYF,.,13,.,TRBJ2-7,TRBV2
TGCGCCAGCAGCCCACGGGGGAAAGAGACCCAGTACTTC,CASSPRGKETQYF,.,13,.,TRBJ2-5,TRBV4-3
TGTGCCAGCAGCGTAGATGGGTCTGATAATGAGCAGTTCTTC,CASSVDGSDNEQFF,.,14,.,TRBJ2-1,TRBV9
TGTGCCAGCAGTTACTGGGGGAACACCGGGGAGCTGTTTTTT,CASSYWGNTGELFF,.,14,.,TRBJ2-2,TRBV6-6
TGTGCCAGCAGCTTTAGGACTAGCGGGGTGACACTCCAAGAGACCCAGTACTTC,CASSFRTSGVTLQETQYF,TRBD2,18,.,TRBJ2-5,TRBV7-9
TGTGCCTGGAGGCTGGCCTCTCATGGCTACACCTTC,CAWRLASHGYTF,.,12,.,TRBJ1-2,TRBV30
TGTGCCAGCAGCCGCGAGGAGGTGGAGTCCTATAATTCACCCCTCCACTTT,CASSREEVESYNSPLHF,.,17,.,TRBJ1-6,TRBV5-4